This TCR beta chain emerged from a study of blood T cell repertoires in COVID-19. Study at large: Acute-phase and convalescent COVID-19 samples originated in the United States, Italy and Spain. PBMCs, B-cell-depleted T cells, or T cells were the source of the cDNA or gDNA that made up the material.

Germline V gene sequence: CDR1 MNHEY, CDR2 SVGAGI. V lost 5 bases and J lost 5; bases outside the gene matches: 3. There are 14 residues in the CDR3. Authors' methods: Amplification with reference gene primers provided the estimates of nucleated cell counts. The method was immunoSEQ multiplex PCR; TCRdb's version includes in-frame clones alone and lacks a portion of them. V, J and clone size are taken as reported in that table, and D and trimming were inferred from the DNA itself. Among roughly 88,000 clones listed, under 95% were seen once. The receptor comes from a woman in her fifties or sixties in a cohort sampled during active COVID-19. The gene calls are TRBV6-5 and TRBJ1-5, with 10 bases lining up with TRBD1. Sequencing was done on a sample of peripheral blood. CDR3 loop: CASSTTGGYQPQHF. The CDR3 coding sequence is TGTGCCAGCAGTACGACAGGGGGCTATCAGCCCCAGCATTTT.